This T cell receptor (beta chain) was observed in a study of STAT3 mutations in large granular lymphocyte leukemia. General study results and limits: Every T-LGLL patient had at least one immunodominant TCRbeta clonotype.

This CDR3 has 16 residues. Germline-derived CDR1 and CDR2 are SGHRS and YFSETQ. V was clipped by 0 bases and J by 3 bases, with 13 bases between them. In the case of this clone: The antigen is not known.

Libraries were prepared by immunoSEQ multiplex PCR; TCRdb keeps only in-frame clonotypes and omits some of them. This table has 1,500 to 2,000 clones, about two thirds appearing once. Sequencing was done on a sample of peripheral blood mononuclear cells. The sequence was collected from a man in his sixties with T-cell large granular lymphocyte leukemia. Some clones in this sample may be carry-over from other donors' samples. The rearrangement uses TRBV5-1 and TRBJ1-5, with unresolved D. The CDR3 is CASSLGGVYDNQPQHF. CDR3 DNA sequence: TGCGCCAGCAGCTTGGGAGGAGTATATGACAATCAGCCCCAGCATTTT.